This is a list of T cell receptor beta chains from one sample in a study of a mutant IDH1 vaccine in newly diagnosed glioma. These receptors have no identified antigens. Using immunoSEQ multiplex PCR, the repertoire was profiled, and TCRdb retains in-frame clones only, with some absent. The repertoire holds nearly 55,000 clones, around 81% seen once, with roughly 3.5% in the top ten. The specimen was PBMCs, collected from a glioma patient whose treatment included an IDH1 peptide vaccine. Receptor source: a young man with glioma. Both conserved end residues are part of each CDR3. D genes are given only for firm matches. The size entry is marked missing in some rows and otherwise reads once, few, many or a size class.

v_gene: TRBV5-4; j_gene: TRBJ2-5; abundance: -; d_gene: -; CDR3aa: CASSLYGTPQGETQYF; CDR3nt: TGTGCCAGCAGCTTGTATGGAACTCCCCAGGGGGAGACCCAGTACTTC
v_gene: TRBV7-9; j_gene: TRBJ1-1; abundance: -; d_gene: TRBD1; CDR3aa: CASSSDRGRTEAFF; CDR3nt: TGTGCCAGCAGCTCTGACAGGGGAAGAACTGAAGCTTTCTTT
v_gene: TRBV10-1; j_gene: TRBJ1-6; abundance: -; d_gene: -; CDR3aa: CASSESKGSPLHF; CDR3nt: TGCGCCAGCAGTGAGTCCAAGGGGTCACCCCTCCACTTT
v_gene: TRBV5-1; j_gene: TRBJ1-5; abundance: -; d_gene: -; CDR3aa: CASSVGGYSNQPQHF; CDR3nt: TGCGCCAGCAGCGTGGGGGGGTATAGCAATCAGCCCCAGCATTTT
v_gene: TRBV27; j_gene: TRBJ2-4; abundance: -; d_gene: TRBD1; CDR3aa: CASNALGTGGKGNIQYF; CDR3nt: TGTGCCAGCAACGCCCTCGGCACAGGGGGAAAGGGGAACATTCAGTACTTC
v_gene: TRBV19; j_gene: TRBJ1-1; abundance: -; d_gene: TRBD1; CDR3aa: CASSIYFRGRTGSGGTEAFF; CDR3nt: TGTGCCAGTAGTATCTATTTTCGGGGTCGGACAGGGAGCGGCGGCACTGAAGCTTTCTTT
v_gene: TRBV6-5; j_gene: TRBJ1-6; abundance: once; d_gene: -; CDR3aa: CASSRQSSYNSPLHF; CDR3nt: TGTGCCAGCAGTCGGCAGAGCTCCTATAATTCACCCCTCCACTTT
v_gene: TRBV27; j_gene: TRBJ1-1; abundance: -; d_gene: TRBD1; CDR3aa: CASRQPGQGFVEAFF; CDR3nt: TGTGCCAGCAGACAACCGGGACAGGGATTTGTTGAAGCTTTCTTT
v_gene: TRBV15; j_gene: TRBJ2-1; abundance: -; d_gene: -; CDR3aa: CATSTYGSYNEQFF; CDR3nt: TGTGCCACCAGCACTTATGGCTCCTACAATGAGCAGTTCTTC
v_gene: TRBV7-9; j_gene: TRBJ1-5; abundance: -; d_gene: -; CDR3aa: CASSLMGNQPQHF; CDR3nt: TGTGCCAGCAGCTTAATGGGAAATCAGCCCCAGCATTTT
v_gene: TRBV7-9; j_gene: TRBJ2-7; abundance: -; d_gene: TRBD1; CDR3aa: CASSLAGTGFSWNEQYF; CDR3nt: TGTGCCAGCAGCCTAGCCGGGACAGGATTCTCATGGAACGAGCAGTACTTC
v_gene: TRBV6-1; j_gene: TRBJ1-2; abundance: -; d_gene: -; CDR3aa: CASSVPTGNYGYTF; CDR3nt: TGTGCCAGCAGTGTCCCCACAGGGAACTATGGCTACACCTTC
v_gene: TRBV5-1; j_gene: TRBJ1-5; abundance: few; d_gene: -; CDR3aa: CASSFEGRGPQHF; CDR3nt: TGCGCCAGCAGCTTTGAGGGGAGGGGACCCCAGCATTTT
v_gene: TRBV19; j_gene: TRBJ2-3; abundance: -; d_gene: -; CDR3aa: CASSIGDNTQYF; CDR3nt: TGTGCCAGTAGTATAGGTGATAATACGCAGTATTTT
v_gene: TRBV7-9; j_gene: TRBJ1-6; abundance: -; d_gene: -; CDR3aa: CASNKDRLNSPLHF; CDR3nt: TGTGCCAGCAACAAAGACAGACTGAATTCACCCCTCCACTTT
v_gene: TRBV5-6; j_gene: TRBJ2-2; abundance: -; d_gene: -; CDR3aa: CASRINRDTGELFF; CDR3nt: TGTGCCAGCAGAATTAACAGGGACACCGGGGAGCTGTTTTTT
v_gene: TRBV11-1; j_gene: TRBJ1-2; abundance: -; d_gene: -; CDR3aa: CASSSGGNWNYGYTF; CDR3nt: TGTGCCAGCAGCTCCGGGGGAAACTGGAACTATGGCTACACCTTC
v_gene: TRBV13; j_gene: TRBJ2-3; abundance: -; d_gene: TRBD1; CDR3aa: CASSSRGQEQRDTQYF; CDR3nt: TGTGCCAGCAGCAGTCGGGGACAGGAACAACGGGATACGCAGTATTTT
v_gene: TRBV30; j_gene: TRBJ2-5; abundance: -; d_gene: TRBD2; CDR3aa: CAWSVRTSGGARETQYF; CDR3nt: TGTGCCTGGAGTGTCAGGACTAGCGGGGGGGCCCGAGAGACCCAGTACTTC
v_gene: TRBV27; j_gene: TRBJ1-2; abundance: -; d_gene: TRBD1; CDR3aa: CASSLSRVRAGTGSGYTF; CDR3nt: TGTGCCAGCAGTTTATCCAGAGTAAGAGCTGGGACAGGGTCTGGCTACACCTTC
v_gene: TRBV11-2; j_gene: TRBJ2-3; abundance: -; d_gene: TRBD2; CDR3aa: CASSSGLAGANTDTQYF; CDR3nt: TGTGCCAGCAGCTCCGGACTAGCGGGGGCCAACACAGATACGCAGTATTTT
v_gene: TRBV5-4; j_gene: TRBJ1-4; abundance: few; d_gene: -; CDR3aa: CASSWAPSATNEKLFF; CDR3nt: TGTGCCAGCAGCTGGGCACCTTCTGCAACTAATGAAAAACTGTTTTTT
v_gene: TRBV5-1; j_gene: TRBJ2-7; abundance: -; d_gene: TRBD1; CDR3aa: CASSPNNRGTYEQYF; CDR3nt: TGCGCCAGCAGCCCCAATAACAGGGGGACCTACGAGCAGTACTTC